This TCR beta chain was sequenced in a study of shared clonotypes between healthy human individuals. Study in general: CD8 memory received one plate per donor, CD8 naive two, CD4 memory three and CD4 naive three.

Each sorted subset replicate got 200 ng genomic DNA, approximately 27,000 genomes. Sequenced by immunoSEQ multiplex PCR; TCRdb stores in-frame clones only, minus some. The sample has about 510,000 clones; approximately 95% are singletons. The CDR3 contains 15 residues. Per germline, CDR1 KGHSY and CDR2 FQNENV. The trim removed 4 bases at V and 0 bases at J, leaving 3 bases unmatched. This sequence joins TRBV16 and TRBJ1-2; 9 nucleotides align to TRBD1. The TCR originated in a woman aged 25 to 39 in good health. The sample comprised naive CD4+ T cells sorted from blood. Stated subset: CD45RA+ positively selected. CDR3 residues: CASSPRDRANYGYTF. In DNA form, the CDR3 reads TGTGCCAGCAGCCCGAGGGACAGGGCTAACTATGGCTACACCTTC.